This TCR beta chain was identified during a study of blood T cell repertoires in COVID-19. Study context: The United States, Italy and Spain were the sources of the acute and convalescent COVID-19 samples. In each case, the material was cDNA or gDNA derived from T cells, B-cell-depleted T cells, or PBMCs.

The authors' processing: Researchers report that nucleated cell counts were estimated from reference gene primer amplification. The method was immunoSEQ multiplex PCR; TCRdb's version includes in-frame clones alone and lacks a portion of them. Clonal size and the V and J genes are those of that table, whereas D and trimming came from the DNA. Of roughly 300,000 clones listed, more than 70% are singletons. Only one count was recorded for this clone. This CDR3 contains 12 residues. Germline V CDR1 and CDR2: SGHKS, YYEKEE (reference sequence). V was shortened by 9 bases and J by 9 bases, with 16 bases between the two germline ends.

This chain uses TRBV5-5 with TRBJ2-1; a weak D match, TRBD2 (7 bases). Material: peripheral blood. The source is a woman aged 45-60 years with acute or convalescent COVID-19. The CDR3 sequence: CATRGGFGEQFF. CDR3 in DNA: TGTGCCACCCGCGGGGGCTTCGGTGAGCAGTTCTTC.